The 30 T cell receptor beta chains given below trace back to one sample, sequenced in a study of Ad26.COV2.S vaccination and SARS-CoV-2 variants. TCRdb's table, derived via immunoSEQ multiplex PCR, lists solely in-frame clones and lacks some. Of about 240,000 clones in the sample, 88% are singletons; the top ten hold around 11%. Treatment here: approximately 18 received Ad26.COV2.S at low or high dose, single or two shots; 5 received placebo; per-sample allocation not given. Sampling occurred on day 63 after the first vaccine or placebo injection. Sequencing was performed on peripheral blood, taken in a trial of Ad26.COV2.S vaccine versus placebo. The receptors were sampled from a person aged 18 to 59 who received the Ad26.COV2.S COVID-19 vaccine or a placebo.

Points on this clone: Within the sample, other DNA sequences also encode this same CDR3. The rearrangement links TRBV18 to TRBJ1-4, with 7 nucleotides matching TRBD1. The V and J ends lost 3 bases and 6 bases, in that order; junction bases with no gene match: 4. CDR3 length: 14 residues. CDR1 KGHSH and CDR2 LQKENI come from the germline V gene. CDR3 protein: CASSPTGRDEKLFF. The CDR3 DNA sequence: TGTGCCAGCTCACCGACAGGGCGGGATGAAAAACTGTTTTTT.

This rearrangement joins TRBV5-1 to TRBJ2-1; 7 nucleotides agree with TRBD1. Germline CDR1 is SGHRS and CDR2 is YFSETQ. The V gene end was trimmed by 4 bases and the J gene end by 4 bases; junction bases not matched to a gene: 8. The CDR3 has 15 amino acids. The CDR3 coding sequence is TGCGCCAGCAGCGTGGACAGGCTGGGGTACAATGAGCAGTTCTTC. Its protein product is CASSVDRLGYNEQFF.

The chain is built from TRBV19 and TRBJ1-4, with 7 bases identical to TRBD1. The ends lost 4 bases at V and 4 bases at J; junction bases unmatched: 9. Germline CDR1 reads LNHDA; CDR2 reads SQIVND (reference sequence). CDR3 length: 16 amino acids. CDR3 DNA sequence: TGTGCCAGTAGTACCCCGACGGACAGGAATAATGAAAAACTGTTTTTT. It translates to CASSTPTDRNNEKLFF.

The CDR3 DNA reads as TGCACCAGCAGCCCAACCCGACAGATGGTAAAGGATGGCTACACCTTC. Encoded protein: CTSSPTRQMVKDGYTF. The chain employs TRBV1 and TRBJ1-2; the table's D call, TRBD1, has no DNA check behind it. TRBV1 has pseudogene status. This CDR3 has 16 amino acids.

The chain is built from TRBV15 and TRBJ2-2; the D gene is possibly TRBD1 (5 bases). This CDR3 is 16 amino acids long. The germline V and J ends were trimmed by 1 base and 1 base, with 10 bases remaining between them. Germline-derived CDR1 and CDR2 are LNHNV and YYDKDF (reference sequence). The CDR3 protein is CATSRGPGMNTGELFF. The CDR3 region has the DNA TGTGCCACCAGCAGAGGACCAGGGATGAACACCGGGGAGCTGTTTTTT. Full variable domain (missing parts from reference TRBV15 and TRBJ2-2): DAMVIQNPRYQVTQFGKPVTLSCSQTLNHNVMYWYQQKSSQAPKLLFHYYDKDFNNEADTPDNFQSRRPNTSFCFLDIRSPGLGDTAMYLCATSRGPGMNTGELFFGEGSRLTVL.

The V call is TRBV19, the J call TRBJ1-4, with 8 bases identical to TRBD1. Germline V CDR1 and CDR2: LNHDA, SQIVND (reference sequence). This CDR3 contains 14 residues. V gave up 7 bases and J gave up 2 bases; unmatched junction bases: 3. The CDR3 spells CASTDRATNEKLFF. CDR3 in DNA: TGTGCCAGTACGGACAGGGCCACTAATGAAAAACTGTTTTTT.

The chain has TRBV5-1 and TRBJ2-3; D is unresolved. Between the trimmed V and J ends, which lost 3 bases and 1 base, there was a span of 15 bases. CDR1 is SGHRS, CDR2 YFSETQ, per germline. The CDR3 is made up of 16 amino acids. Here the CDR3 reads CASSSMLRLGTDTQYF. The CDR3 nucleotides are TGCGCCAGCAGCTCGATGCTACGGTTGGGCACAGATACGCAGTATTTT. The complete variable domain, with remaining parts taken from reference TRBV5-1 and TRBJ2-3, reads KAGVTQTPRYLIKTRGQQVTLSCSPISGHRSVSWYQQTPGQGLQFLFEYFSETQRNKGNFPGRFSGRQFSNSRSEMNVSTLELGDSALYLCASSSMLRLGTDTQYFGPGTRLTVL.

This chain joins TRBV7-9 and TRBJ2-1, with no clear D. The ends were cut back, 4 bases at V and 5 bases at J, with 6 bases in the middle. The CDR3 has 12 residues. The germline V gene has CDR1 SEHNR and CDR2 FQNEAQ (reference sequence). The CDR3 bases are TGTGCCAGCAGCTCGAACGACAATGAGCAGTTCTTC. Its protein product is CASSSNDNEQFF.

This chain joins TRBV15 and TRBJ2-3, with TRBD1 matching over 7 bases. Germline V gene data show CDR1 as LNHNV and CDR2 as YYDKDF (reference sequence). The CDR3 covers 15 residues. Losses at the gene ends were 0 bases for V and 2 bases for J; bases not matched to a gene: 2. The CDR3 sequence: CATSREGQHTDTQYF. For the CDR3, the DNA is TGTGCCACCAGCAGAGAGGGACAGCACACAGATACGCAGTATTTT.

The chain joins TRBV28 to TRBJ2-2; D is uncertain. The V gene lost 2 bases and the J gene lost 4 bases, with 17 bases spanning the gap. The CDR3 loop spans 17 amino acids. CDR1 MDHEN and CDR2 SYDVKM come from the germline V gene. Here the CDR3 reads CASSLALVAYFTGELFF. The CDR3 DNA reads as TGTGCCAGCAGTTTAGCTCTGGTCGCTTACTTCACCGGGGAGCTGTTTTTT.

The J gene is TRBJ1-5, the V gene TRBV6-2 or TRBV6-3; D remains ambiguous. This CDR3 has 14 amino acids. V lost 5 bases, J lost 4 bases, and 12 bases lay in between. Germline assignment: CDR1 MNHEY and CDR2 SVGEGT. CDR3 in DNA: TGTGCCAGCAGTACGAGAACTCTAAATCAGCCCCAGCATTTT. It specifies CASSTRTLNQPQHF.

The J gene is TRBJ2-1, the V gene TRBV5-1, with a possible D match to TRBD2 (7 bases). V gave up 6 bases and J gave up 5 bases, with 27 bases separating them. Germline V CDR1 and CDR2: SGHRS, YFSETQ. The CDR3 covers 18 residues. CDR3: CASTPRGAGRNLNNEQFF. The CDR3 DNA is TGCGCCAGCACCCCTCGGGGGGCGGGAAGAAACTTAAACAATGAGCAGTTCTTC.

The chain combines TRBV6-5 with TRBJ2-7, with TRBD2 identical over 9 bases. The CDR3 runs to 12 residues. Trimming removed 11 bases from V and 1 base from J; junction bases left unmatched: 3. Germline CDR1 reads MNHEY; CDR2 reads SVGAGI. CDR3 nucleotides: TGTGCCGCCACTAGCGGGTCCTACGAGCAGTACTTC. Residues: CAATSGSYEQYF.

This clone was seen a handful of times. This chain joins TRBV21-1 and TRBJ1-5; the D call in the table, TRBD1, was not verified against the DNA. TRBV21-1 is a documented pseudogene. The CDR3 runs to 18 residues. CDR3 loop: CASSKDGTGEIIRGPQHF. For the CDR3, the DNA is TGTGCCAGCAGCAAAGATGGTACAGGGGAGATTATTAGAGGGCCCCAGCATTTT.

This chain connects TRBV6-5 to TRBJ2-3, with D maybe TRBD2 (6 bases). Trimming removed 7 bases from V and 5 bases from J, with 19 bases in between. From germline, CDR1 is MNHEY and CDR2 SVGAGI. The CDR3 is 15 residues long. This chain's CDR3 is CASTPALMGGDTQYF. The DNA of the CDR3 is TGTGCCAGCACTCCCGCTTTGATGGGGGGAGATACGCAGTATTTT.

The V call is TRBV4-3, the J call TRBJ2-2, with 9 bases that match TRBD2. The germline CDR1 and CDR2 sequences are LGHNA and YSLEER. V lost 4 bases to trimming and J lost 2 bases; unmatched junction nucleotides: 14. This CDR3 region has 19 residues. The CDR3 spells CASSPGVGLAGTNTGELFF. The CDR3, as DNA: TGCGCCAGCAGCCCAGGAGTGGGGCTAGCGGGAACCAACACCGGGGAGCTGTTTTTT.

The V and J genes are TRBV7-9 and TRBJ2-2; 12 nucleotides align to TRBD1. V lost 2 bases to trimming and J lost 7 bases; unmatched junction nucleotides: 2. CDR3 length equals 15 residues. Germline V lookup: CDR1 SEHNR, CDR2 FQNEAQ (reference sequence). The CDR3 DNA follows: TGTGCCAGCAGCTTAAGGGACAGGGGGCACGGGGAGCTGTTTTTT. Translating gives CASSLRDRGHGELFF.

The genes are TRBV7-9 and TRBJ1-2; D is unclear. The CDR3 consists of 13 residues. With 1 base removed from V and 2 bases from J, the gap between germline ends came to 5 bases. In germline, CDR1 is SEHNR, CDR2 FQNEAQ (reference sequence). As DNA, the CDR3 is TGTGCCAGCAGCTTAGGACCCAACTATGGCTACACCTTC. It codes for CASSLGPNYGYTF.

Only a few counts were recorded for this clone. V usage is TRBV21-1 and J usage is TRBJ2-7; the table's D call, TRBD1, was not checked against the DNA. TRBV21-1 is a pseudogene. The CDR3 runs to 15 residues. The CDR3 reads CASSKDGQGAYEQYF. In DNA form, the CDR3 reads TGTGCCAGCAGCAAAGATGGACAGGGGGCATACGAGCAGTACTTC.

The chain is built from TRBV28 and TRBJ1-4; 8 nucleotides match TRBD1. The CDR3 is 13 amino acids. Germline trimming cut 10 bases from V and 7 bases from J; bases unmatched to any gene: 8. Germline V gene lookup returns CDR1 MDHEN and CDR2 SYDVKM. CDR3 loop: CATCQGAVEKLFF. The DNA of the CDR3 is TGTGCCACTTGTCAGGGGGCGGTTGAAAAACTGTTTTTT.

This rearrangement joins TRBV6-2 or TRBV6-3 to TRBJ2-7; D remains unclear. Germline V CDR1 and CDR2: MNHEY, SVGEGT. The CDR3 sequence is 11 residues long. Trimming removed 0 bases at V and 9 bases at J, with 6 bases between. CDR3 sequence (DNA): TGTGCCAGCAGTTACTCGGGTCCGCAGTACTTC. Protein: CASSYSGPQYF.

The chain's CDR3 is CASSGAGSSPAGVNTEAFF. The DNA for the CDR3 is TGTGCCAGCAGTGGGGCCGGCTCTTCTCCCGCCGGGGTGAACACTGAAGCTTTCTTT. This chain joins TRBV2 and TRBJ1-1; no reliable D call. CDR3 length equals 19 residues. In germline, CDR1 is SNHLY, CDR2 FYNNEI. Trimming pared 4 bases from V and 0 bases from J, leaving 24 bases between.

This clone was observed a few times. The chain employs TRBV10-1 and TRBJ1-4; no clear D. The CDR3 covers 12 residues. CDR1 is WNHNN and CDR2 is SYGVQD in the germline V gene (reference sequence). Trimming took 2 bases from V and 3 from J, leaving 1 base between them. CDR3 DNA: TGCGCCAGCAGTGAGGCTAATGAAAAACTGTTTTTT. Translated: CASSEANEKLFF.

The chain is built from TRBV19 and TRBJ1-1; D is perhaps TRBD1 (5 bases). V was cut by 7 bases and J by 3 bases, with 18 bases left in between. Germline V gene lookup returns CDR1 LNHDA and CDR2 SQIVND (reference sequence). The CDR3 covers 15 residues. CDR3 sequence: CASTRSRGLYTEAFF. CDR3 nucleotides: TGTGCCAGTACACGGTCGAGGGGTTTATACACTGAAGCTTTCTTT.

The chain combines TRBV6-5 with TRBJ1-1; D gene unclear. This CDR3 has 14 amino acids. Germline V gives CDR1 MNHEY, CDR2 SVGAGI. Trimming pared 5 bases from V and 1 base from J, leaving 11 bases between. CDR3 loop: CASSPPLANTEAFF. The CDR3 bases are TGTGCCAGCAGTCCCCCGCTCGCGAACACTGAAGCTTTCTTT.

The CDR3 bases are TGTGCCAGCAGCCAAGATCCAGGGTCGTACACTGAAGCTTTCTTT. Amino acids: CASSQDPGSYTEAFF. The rearrangement joins TRBV14 to TRBJ1-1; D is perhaps TRBD1 (5 bases). The CDR3 has 15 residues. Germline assignment: CDR1 SGHDN and CDR2 FVKESK. V lost 0 bases and J 3 bases, leaving 11 bases between the germline ends. The full variable domain, rest sourced from reference TRBV14 and TRBJ1-1, is EAGVTQFPSHSVIEKGQTVTLRCDPISGHDNLYWYRRVMGKEIKFLLHFVKESKQDESGMPNNRFLAERTGGTYSTLKVQPAELEDSGVYFCASSQDPGSYTEAFFGQGTRLTVV.

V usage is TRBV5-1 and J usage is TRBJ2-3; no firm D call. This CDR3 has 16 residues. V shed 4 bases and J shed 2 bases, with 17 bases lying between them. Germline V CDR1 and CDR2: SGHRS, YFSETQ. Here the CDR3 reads CASSPPLNVVTDTQYF. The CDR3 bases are TGCGCCAGCAGCCCACCCCTGAACGTCGTCACAGATACGCAGTATTTT.

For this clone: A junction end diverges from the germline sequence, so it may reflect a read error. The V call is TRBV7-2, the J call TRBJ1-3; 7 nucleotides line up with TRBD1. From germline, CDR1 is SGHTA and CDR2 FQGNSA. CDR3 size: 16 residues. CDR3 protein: CASRLGWDSSGNTIYF. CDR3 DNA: TGTGCCAGCAGGTTAGGATGGGACAGCTCTGGAAACACCATATATTTT.

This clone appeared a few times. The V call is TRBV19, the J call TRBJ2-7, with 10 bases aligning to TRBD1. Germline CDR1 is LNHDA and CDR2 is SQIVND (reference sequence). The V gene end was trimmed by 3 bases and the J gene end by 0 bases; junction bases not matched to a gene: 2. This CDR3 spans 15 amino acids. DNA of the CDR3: TGTGCCAGTAGTATCGGGGACAGGGGCTCCTACGAGCAGTACTTC. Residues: CASSIGDRGSYEQYF.

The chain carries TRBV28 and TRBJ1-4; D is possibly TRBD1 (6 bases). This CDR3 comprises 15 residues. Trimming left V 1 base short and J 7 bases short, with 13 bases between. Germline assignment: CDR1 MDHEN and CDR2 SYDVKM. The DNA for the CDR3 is TGTGCCAGCAGTTTATCCGGAGGGGGGGCTGAAAAACTGTTTTTT. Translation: CASSLSGGGAEKLFF.